Following are 29 T cell receptor beta chains from one sample sequenced in a study of yellow fever vaccine responses in identical twins. One entry per CDR3 protein results from TCRdb running MiXCR on the RT-PCR reads. The sample yields over a thousand distinct CDR3 sequences, about 86% seen once. The source was T cells from blood (PBMCs), unsorted or a sorted subset (not recorded which), collected before or after yellow fever vaccination (not recorded which). The receptors were gathered from a female donor who received the yellow fever vaccine.

The rearrangement links TRBV6-9 to TRBJ2-1, with D perhaps given as TRBD1 or TRBD2 (5 bases each). Looked up from germline, CDR1 is MNHGY and CDR2 is SVAAGI. The V end was cut by 2 bases, the J end by 2 bases, with 7 bases between. This CDR3 contains 14 residues. CDR3 DNA: TGTGCCAGCAGTTATGAGGGGCCCTACAATGAGCAGTTCTTC. Amino acids: CASSYEGPYNEQFF.

The chain recombines TRBV4-1 with TRBJ1-2; no clear D gene. Trimming shortened V by 1 base and J by 4 bases, and 10 bases separated the two germline ends. Germline V gives CDR1 MGHRA, CDR2 YSYEKL. The CDR3 is 14 amino acids. The CDR3 nucleotides are TGCGCCAGCAGCCAAGTAACAGAGCGCTATGGCTACACCTTC. Translation: CASSQVTERYGYTF.

The chain combines TRBV6-1 with TRBJ2-7; weak D call: TRBD2 (5 bases). Trimming cost V 3 bases and J 2 bases, with 8 bases left between them. Germline V gene lookup returns CDR1 MNHNS and CDR2 SASEGT. The CDR3 loop spans 13 amino acids. CDR3 protein: CASSDGLPYEQYV. The CDR3 DNA is TGTGCCAGCAGTGATGGACTTCCCTACGAGCAGTACGTC.

CDR3 DNA: TGTGCCAGCAGCGCTCAACAGGCTTGGGGCTCCTACAATGAGCAGTTCTTC. Translating gives CASSAQQAWGSYNEQFF. The gene calls are TRBV9 and TRBJ2-1, with a weak D call TRBD1 (5 bases). V lost 3 bases to trimming and J lost 0 bases, with 16 bases between them. Germline V lookup: CDR1 SGDLS, CDR2 YYNGEE. CDR3 length equals 17 residues. Full variable domain (missing parts from reference TRBV9 and TRBJ2-1): DSGVTQTPKHLITATGQRVTLRCSPRSGDLSVYWYQQSLDQGLQFLIQYYNGEERAKGNILERFSAQQFPDLHSELNLSSLELGDSALYFCASSAQQAWGSYNEQFFGPGTRLTVL.

The V call is TRBV19, the J call TRBJ2-7; D gene uncertain. The CDR3 sequence is 14 residues long. CDR1 is LNHDA, CDR2 SQIVND, per germline (reference sequence). The V gene lost 3 bases and the J gene lost 0 bases, with 9 bases spanning the gap. This CDR3 reads CASSMFPDSYEQYF. DNA for the CDR3: TGTGCCAGTAGTATGTTTCCCGACTCCTACGAGCAGTACTTC.

The rearrangement joins TRBV10-1 to TRBJ1-3, with D unclear. The length of the CDR3 is 17 residues. Deletions cut 3 bases from V and 0 bases from J, with 15 bases between. Germline CDR1 reads WNHNN; CDR2 reads SYGVQD (reference sequence). The chain's CDR3 is CASSDAGVAASGNTIYF. DNA of the CDR3: TGCGCCAGCAGTGATGCCGGGGTTGCGGCCTCTGGAAACACCATATATTTT.

The chain carries TRBV7-6 and TRBJ1-1; a weak D match, TRBD1 (6 bases). The CDR3 runs 12 residues. V lost 5 bases and J lost 8, with 12 bases in between. The germline V gene encodes CDR1 SGHVS and CDR2 FNYEAQ. The chain's CDR3 is CASSQRTEEAFF. CDR3 DNA sequence: TGTGCCAGCAGCCAAAGGACAGAGGAAGCTTTCTTT.

This clonotype showed up just once. The chain recombines TRBV7-2 with TRBJ1-6; D perhaps matches TRBD1 (6 bases). Trimming shortened V by 11 bases and J by 7 bases, and 9 bases separated the two germline ends. Germline V gene data show CDR1 as SGHTA and CDR2 as FQGNSA. The CDR3 is made up of 11 amino acids. The CDR3: CAVGTNSPLHF. CDR3 DNA sequence: TGTGCCGTCGGGACAAATTCACCCCTCCACTTT. Using reference TRBV7-2 and TRBJ1-6 for the parts outside the CDR3, the full variable domain is GAGVSQSPSNKVTEKGKDVELRCDPISGHTALYWYRQSLGQGLEFLIYFQGNSAPDKSGLPSDRFSAERTGGSVSTLTIQRTQQEDSAVYLCAVGTNSPLHFGNGTRLTVT.

The V call is TRBV7-9, the J call TRBJ1-4; the match to TRBD1 covers 9 bases. Germline-derived CDR1 and CDR2 are SEHNR and FQNEAQ (reference sequence). CDR3 length: 16 residues. After removal of 2 bases from V and 8 bases from J, the junction contained 9 bases not matched to a gene. The CDR3 is CASSLRRTGQGEKLFF. CDR3 in DNA: TGTGCCAGCAGCTTAAGGAGAACGGGACAGGGAGAAAAACTGTTTTTT.

This clonotype was detected only a few times. The DNA of the CDR3 is TGTGCCAGCAGCAAAGAGGCCCCCGATAGCAATCAGCCCCAGCATTTT. This sequence encodes CASSKEAPDSNQPQHF. This chain joins TRBV21-1 and TRBJ1-5; whether TRBD1, the table's D call, matches the DNA was not checked. TRBV21-1 is a pseudogene segment. The CDR3 covers 16 residues.

The chain links TRBV6-5 to TRBJ2-7; D is unclear. Trimming cost V 4 bases and J 3 bases, with 7 bases left between them. Germline CDR1 and CDR2: MNHEY and SVGAGI. CDR3 length: 12 amino acids. The CDR3, as DNA: TGTGCCAGCAGTTCACCGGACTACGAGCAGTACTTC. It encodes CASSSPDYEQYF.

The rearrangement uses TRBV15 and TRBJ1-5; 9 positions match TRBD1. Germline V gene data show CDR1 as LNHNV and CDR2 as YYDKDF (reference sequence). This CDR3 contains 16 residues. Trimming removed 0 bases from V and 4 bases from J; junction bases left unmatched: 4. The CDR3 nucleotides read TGTGCCACCAGCAGAGATGGCGGACAGGGGAATCAGCCCCAGCATTTT. Protein: CATSRDGGQGNQPQHF. Full variable domain (missing parts from reference TRBV15 and TRBJ1-5): DAMVIQNPRYQVTQFGKPVTLSCSQTLNHNVMYWYQQKSSQAPKLLFHYYDKDFNNEADTPDNFQSRRPNTSFCFLDIRSPGLGDTAMYLCATSRDGGQGNQPQHFGDGTRLSIL.

V is TRBV3-1 and J is TRBJ2-7; D not resolved. Germline V gives CDR1 LGHDT, CDR2 YNNKEL (reference sequence). The CDR3 runs to 12 residues. V shed 1 base and J shed 3 bases, with 4 bases lying between them. The CDR3 loop is CASSQGDYEQYF. CDR3 in DNA: TGTGCCAGCAGCCAAGGGGACTACGAGCAGTACTTC.

The gene calls are TRBV30 and TRBJ1-5; maybe TRBD1 (5 bases). The CDR3 runs to 14 residues. The germline CDR1 and CDR2 sequences are GTSNPN and SVGIG (reference sequence). CDR3 bases: TGTGCTCTTGCCCGGGGACTGGGAGGTCAGCCCCAGCATTTT. Translating it yields CALARGLGGQPQHF.

This clonotype was recorded a few times. V gene TRBV9 combines with J gene TRBJ1-1, with D tentatively TRBD1 (5 bases). Trimming shortened V by 4 bases and J by 8 bases, and 12 bases separated the two germline ends. The length of the CDR3 is 12 residues. Germline values: CDR1 SGDLS, CDR2 YYNGEE. The CDR3 sequence is CASSKGVGEAFF. The CDR3 nucleotides read TGTGCCAGCAGCAAAGGGGTGGGGGAAGCTTTCTTT.

The rearrangement joins TRBV11-1 to TRBJ2-1; D uncertain. Germline CDR1 is SGHAT and CDR2 is FQDESV (reference sequence). V was cut by 4 bases and J by 0 bases, with 10 bases left in between. The CDR3 contains 15 residues. The CDR3 region has the DNA TGTGCCAGCAGCTCAAAAGTAAGCTCCTACAATGAGCAGTTCTTC. Translated, it gives CASSSKVSSYNEQFF.

The V call is TRBV24-1, the J call TRBJ1-1; 7 bases line up with TRBD1. Germline CDR1 is KGHDR and CDR2 is SFDVKD. The CDR3 consists of 12 residues. J lost 9 bases, V lost 4 bases, and 4 bases had no gene match. CDR3 nucleotides: TGTGCCACCAGTGACCCGACAGGGAAAGCTTTCTTT. This sequence encodes CATSDPTGKAFF.

This chain uses TRBV11-1 with TRBJ2-1; 11 bases are shared with TRBD2. Germline assignment: CDR1 SGHAT and CDR2 FQDESV (reference sequence). CDR3 length equals 18 residues. Germline trimming cut 5 bases from V and 2 bases from J; bases unmatched to any gene: 11. Written as DNA, the CDR3 is TGTGCCAGCAGCGAAGGACTAGCGGGCTCTTCCCCCTACAATGAGCAGTTCTTC. Translating it yields CASSEGLAGSSPYNEQFF.

The rearrangement uses TRBV7-3 and TRBJ2-3; 7 bases match TRBD2. The CDR3 extends over 16 amino acids. After removal of 5 bases from V and 6 bases from J, the junction contained 14 bases not matched to a gene. Germline assignment: CDR1 SGHTA and CDR2 FQGTGA. CDR3 sequence (DNA): TGTGCCAGCAGCCCCGGACTAGTAGGTCATTCGGATACGCAGTATTTT. Translation gives CASSPGLVGHSDTQYF.

This clonotype was counted once. The chain carries TRBV11-1 and TRBJ1-4, with 9 bases identical to TRBD1. The CDR3 totals 14 residues. The germline CDR1 and CDR2 sequences are SGHAT and FQDESV (reference sequence). Losses at the gene ends were 6 bases for V and 7 bases for J; bases not matched to a gene: 6. The CDR3, as DNA: TGTGCCAGCAGACCGGACAGGGGAAGTGAAAAACTGTTTTTT. Translation gives CASRPDRGSEKLFF.

The table lists this clonotype with a count of one. The chain combines TRBV7-3 with TRBJ2-3, with 11 bases identical to TRBD2. CDR1 is SGHTA, CDR2 FQGTGA, per germline. This CDR3 is built from 17 residues. J lost 2 bases, V lost 5 bases, and 9 bases had no gene match. The CDR3 nucleotides are TGTGCCAGCAGCCCTCGTAGCGGGAGGGGGTACACAGATACGCAGTATTTT. Translated, it gives CASSPRSGRGYTDTQYF.

The rearrangement links TRBV4-2 to TRBJ2-1; D is unclear. Germline loops: CDR1 LGHNA, CDR2 YNFKEQ. This CDR3 has 15 residues. V lost 0 bases and J lost 5, with 11 bases in between. This CDR3 is CASSQDPSRNNEQFF. The CDR3 DNA is TGTGCCAGCAGCCAAGATCCGTCGCGTAACAATGAGCAGTTCTTC.

The chain combines TRBV6-2 or TRBV6-3 with TRBJ1-2; maybe TRBD1 (5 bases). This CDR3 has 16 amino acids. CDR1 and CDR2 from the germline V gene are MNHEY and SVGEGT. V was pared by 2 bases and J by 5 bases, with 18 bases between. This CDR3 is CASSYPTRQGGYGYTF. The CDR3 DNA reads as TGTGCCAGCAGTTACCCAACAAGGCAGGGCGGTTATGGCTACACCTTC.

The chain links TRBV24-1 to TRBJ2-3; no reliable D call. Germline-derived CDR1 and CDR2 are KGHDR and SFDVKD. Trimming removed 9 bases from V and 6 bases from J, with 9 bases in between. The CDR3 contains 11 residues. CDR3 in DNA: TGTGCCACCGCGCAATCGGATACGCAGTATTTT. It yields the protein CATAQSDTQYF.

The chain is built from TRBV6-4 and TRBJ2-1; D remains unclear. Germline loops: CDR1 MRHNA, CDR2 SNTAGT. The V gene lost 2 bases and the J gene lost 9 bases, with 11 bases spanning the gap. This CDR3 has 13 residues. For the CDR3, the DNA is TGTGCCAGCAGTGACATGGGAATTGGTGAGCAGTTCTTC. It is translated as CASSDMGIGEQFF.

The chain has TRBV29-1 and TRBJ2-4; a possible D gene is TRBD1 (5 bases). CDR1 and CDR2 from the germline V gene are SQVTM and ANQGSEA. The V gene lost 3 bases and the J gene lost 0 bases, with 12 bases spanning the gap. This CDR3 contains 15 residues. DNA of the CDR3: TGCAGCGTTGAGGCCCCCAGGGTAGCCAAAAACATTCAGTACTTC. Protein product: CSVEAPRVAKNIQYF.

V usage is TRBV18 and J usage is TRBJ2-2; D is possibly TRBD1 (6 bases). Trimming took 4 bases from V and 5 from J, leaving 14 bases between them. The CDR3 is 15 residues long. The germline gives CDR1 KGHSH, CDR2 LQKENI. The DNA for the CDR3 is TGTGCCAGCTCACGAGGAGACAGGACAACCGGGGAGCTGTTTTTT. This gives the protein CASSRGDRTTGELFF.

The rearrangement links TRBV30 to TRBJ2-7; D is uncertain. Germline-derived CDR1 and CDR2 are GTSNPN and SVGIG (reference sequence). The V end lost 0 bases, the J end lost 3 bases, and 6 bases lay between the germline ends. There are 12 residues in the CDR3. CDR3 DNA: TGTGCCTGGAGTGTCTGGGGCTACGAGCAGTACGTC. It specifies CAWSVWGYEQYV.

V is TRBV9 and J is TRBJ2-1, with TRBD2 matching over 10 bases. Germline lookup yields CDR1 SGDLS and CDR2 YYNGEE. The CDR3 is 16 amino acids. Trimming took 0 bases from V and 7 from J; bases not matched to a gene: 7. CDR3: CASSVVGAGGPNEQFF. The CDR3 DNA sequence: TGTGCCAGCAGCGTAGTCGGAGCGGGAGGGCCTAATGAGCAGTTCTTC.